This T cell receptor beta chain was sequenced during a study of blood T cells in healthy people across ages. Primers used in a second PCR of roughly 6 to 11 cycles were a sample-barcoded 5' primer and a J-beta primer mix. TCRdb reprocessed the 5' RACE reads via MiXCR and lists one record per CDR3 protein. In the table there are some 700,000 distinct CDR3 sequences, roughly 47% of which are singletons. As for this clonotype: Its target is unknown.

The ends lost 3 bases at V and 0 bases at J; junction bases unmatched: 7. Germline V gives CDR1 LGHDT, CDR2 YNNKEL (reference sequence). This CDR3 region has 16 residues. Isolation recovered at least 6 million PBMCs from every sample. Study results and caveats: Long-lived donors exceeded aged donors in naive CD4+ cells and diversity.

This receptor was identified in a woman in her fifties or sixties in good health. V gene TRBV3-1 combines with J gene TRBJ1-1; 7 nucleotides agree with TRBD1. The specimen sequenced was blood. CDR3 loop: CASSHPSTGMNTEAFF. CDR3 coding DNA: TGTGCCAGCAGCCATCCTTCGACAGGGATGAACACTGAAGCTTTCTTT.